This T cell receptor (beta chain) was identified in a study of response to subunit inactivated influenza vaccine. CDR1 and CDR2 from the germline V gene are SGHRS and YFSETQ. Trimming took off 4 bases at V and 2 bases at J, with 13 bases between the two ends. The CDR3 covers 14 residues. TCRdb itself ran the RT-PCR reads through MiXCR, one entry per CDR3 protein. The sample includes 530,000 or so distinct CDR3 sequences, less than 30% of them seen just once. The specimen comprised CD4+ T cells sorted from PBMCs, sampled roughly 5 days after vaccination. The gene calls are TRBV5-1 and TRBJ2-7; D may be TRBD1 (7 bases). The sequence came from a middle-aged man who received an inactivated influenza vaccine. The DNA for the CDR3 is TGCGCCAGCAGCCGGGGGACAGTTGCCTACGAGCAGTACTTC. It is translated as CASSRGTVAYEQYF.